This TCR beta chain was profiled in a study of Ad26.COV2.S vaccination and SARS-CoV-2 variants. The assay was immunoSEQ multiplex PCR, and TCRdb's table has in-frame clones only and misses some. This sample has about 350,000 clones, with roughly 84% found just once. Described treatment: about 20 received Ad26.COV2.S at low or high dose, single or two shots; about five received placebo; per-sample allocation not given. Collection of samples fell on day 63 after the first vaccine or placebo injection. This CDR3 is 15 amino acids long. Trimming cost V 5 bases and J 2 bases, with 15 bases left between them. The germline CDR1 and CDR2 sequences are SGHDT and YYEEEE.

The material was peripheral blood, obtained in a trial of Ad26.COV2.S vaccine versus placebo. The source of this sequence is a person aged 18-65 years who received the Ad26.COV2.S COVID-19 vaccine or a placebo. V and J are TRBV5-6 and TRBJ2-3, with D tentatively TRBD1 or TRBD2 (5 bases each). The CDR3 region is CASSMEEGITDTQYF. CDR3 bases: TGTGCCAGCAGTATGGAAGAGGGGATCACAGATACGCAGTATTTT.